A selection of T cell receptor beta chains follows, all from one sample in a study of cytomegalovirus exposure and HLA in healthy donors. TCRdb keeps only in-frame clones here, not all; method: immunoSEQ multiplex PCR. The sample consists of roughly 100,000 clones, 74% of them appearing once. Sequenced: PBMCs. Receptor source: a middle-aged man in good health and CMV-seropositive. The CDR3 runs from the conserved cysteine through the conserved F or W. The D gene is left open where the match is weak. Some rows have no size entry. The others give once, few or many, or a class for an expanded clone.

J gene: TRBJ2-6; V gene: TRBV19; D gene: .; clone size: .; CDR3 protein: CASTLSSVSGANVLTF; CDR3 DNA: TGTGCCAGTACCCTAAGTTCCGTCTCTGGGGCCAACGTCCTGACTTTC
J gene: TRBJ2-7; V gene: TRBV14; D gene: .; clone size: .; CDR3 protein: CASSQDGGRGDYEQYF; CDR3 DNA: TGTGCCAGCAGCCAAGATGGGGGGAGAGGGGACTACGAGCAGTACTTC
J gene: TRBJ1-1; V gene: TRBV5-6; D gene: .; clone size: .; CDR3 protein: CASSFCRDWGFDTEAFF; CDR3 DNA: TGTGCCAGCAGCTTTTGCCGGGACTGGGGGTTTGACACTGAAGCTTTCTTT
J gene: TRBJ2-1; V gene: TRBV5-6; D gene: TRBD2; clone size: .; CDR3 protein: CASSLAKVAGGRSDEQFF; CDR3 DNA: TGTGCCAGCAGCTTGGCCAAGGTAGCGGGAGGGAGAAGCGATGAGCAGTTCTTC
J gene: TRBJ2-1; V gene: TRBV7-9; D gene: .; clone size: .; CDR3 protein: CSSSLVAEHPSYNEQFF; CDR3 DNA: TGTTCCAGCAGCTTAGTTGCCGAGCACCCCTCCTACAATGAGCAGTTCTTC
J gene: TRBJ1-1; V gene: TRBV29-1; D gene: .; clone size: once; CDR3 protein: CSVDRDSANTEAFF; CDR3 DNA: TGCAGCGTTGATCGGGACTCAGCGAACACTGAAGCTTTCTTT
J gene: TRBJ2-2; V gene: TRBV19; D gene: .; clone size: .; CDR3 protein: CASSPGTLNTGELFF; CDR3 DNA: TGTGCCAGTAGTCCCGGGACATTAAACACCGGGGAGCTGTTTTTT
J gene: TRBJ2-7; V gene: TRBV5-6; D gene: .; clone size: .; CDR3 protein: CASSLVNSYEQYF; CDR3 DNA: TGTGCCAGCAGCTTGGTTAACAGCTACGAGCAGTACTTC
J gene: TRBJ1-4; V gene: TRBV6-1; D gene: .; clone size: .; CDR3 protein: CASSVGSGATNEKLFF; CDR3 DNA: TGTGCCAGCAGTGTGGGCTCAGGGGCAACTAATGAAAAACTGTTTTTT
J gene: TRBJ1-1; V gene: TRBV19; D gene: .; clone size: .; CDR3 protein: CASSMKSKPTEAFF; CDR3 DNA: TGTGCCAGTAGTATGAAGAGCAAGCCCACTGAAGCTTTCTTT
J gene: TRBJ2-7; V gene: TRBV2; D gene: TRBD1; clone size: .; CDR3 protein: CASSEEQGYYEQYF; CDR3 DNA: TGTGCCAGCAGTGAAGAACAGGGGTACTACGAGCAGTACTTC
J gene: TRBJ2-5; V gene: TRBV7-3; D gene: .; clone size: .; CDR3 protein: CASSSGSHEETQYF; CDR3 DNA: TGTGCCAGCAGCTCAGGCTCCCATGAAGAGACCCAGTACTTC
J gene: TRBJ1-2; V gene: TRBV6-5; D gene: .; clone size: .; CDR3 protein: CASNKDRNYGYTF; CDR3 DNA: TGTGCCAGCAACAAGGACAGAAACTATGGCTACACCTTC
J gene: TRBJ2-7; V gene: TRBV7-9; D gene: .; clone size: .; CDR3 protein: CASSLTGVTYEQYF; CDR3 DNA: TGTGCCAGCAGCTTAACGGGTGTTACCTACGAGCAGTACTTC
J gene: TRBJ2-3; V gene: TRBV6-5; D gene: .; clone size: .; CDR3 protein: CASSIRVSTDTQYF; CDR3 DNA: TGTGCCAGCAGTATCAGGGTGAGCACAGATACGCAGTATTTT